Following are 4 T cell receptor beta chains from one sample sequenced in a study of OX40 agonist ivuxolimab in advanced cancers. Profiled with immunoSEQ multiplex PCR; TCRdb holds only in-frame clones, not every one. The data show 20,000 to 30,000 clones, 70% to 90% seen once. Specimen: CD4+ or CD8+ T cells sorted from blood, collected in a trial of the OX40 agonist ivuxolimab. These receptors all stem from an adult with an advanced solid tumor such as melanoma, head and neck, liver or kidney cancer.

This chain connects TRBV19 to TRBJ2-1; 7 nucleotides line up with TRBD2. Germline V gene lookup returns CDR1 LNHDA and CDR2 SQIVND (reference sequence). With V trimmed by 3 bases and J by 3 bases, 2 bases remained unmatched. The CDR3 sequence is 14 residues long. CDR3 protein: CASSIGGIYNEQFF. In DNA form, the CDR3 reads TGTGCCAGTAGTATCGGGGGGATCTACAATGAGCAGTTCTTC. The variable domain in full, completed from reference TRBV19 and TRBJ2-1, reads DGGITQSPKYLFRKEGQNVTLSCEQNLNHDAMYWYRQDPGQGLRLIYYSQIVNDFQKGDIAEGYSVSREKKESFPLTVTSAQKNPTAFYLCASSIGGIYNEQFFGPGTRLTVL.

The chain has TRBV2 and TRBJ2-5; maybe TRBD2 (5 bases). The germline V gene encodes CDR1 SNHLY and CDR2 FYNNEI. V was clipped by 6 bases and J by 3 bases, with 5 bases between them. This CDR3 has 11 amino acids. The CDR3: CASRLEETQYF. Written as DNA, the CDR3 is TGTGCCAGCAGACTAGAAGAGACCCAGTACTTC.

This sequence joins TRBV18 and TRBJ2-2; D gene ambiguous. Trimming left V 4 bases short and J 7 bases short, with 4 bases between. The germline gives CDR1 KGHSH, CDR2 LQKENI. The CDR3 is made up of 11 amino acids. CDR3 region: CASSRDGELFF. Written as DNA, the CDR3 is TGTGCCAGCTCACGGGACGGGGAGCTGTTTTTT.

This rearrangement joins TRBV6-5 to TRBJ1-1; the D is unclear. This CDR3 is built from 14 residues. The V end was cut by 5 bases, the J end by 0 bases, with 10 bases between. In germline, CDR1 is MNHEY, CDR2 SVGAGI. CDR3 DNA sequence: TGTGCCAGCAGTGAAGAATACGTGAACACTGAAGCTTTCTTT. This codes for CASSEEYVNTEAFF.